The 31 T cell receptor beta chains below come from one sample, sequenced in a study of blood T cell repertoires in COVID-19. The repertoire was sequenced with immunoSEQ multiplex PCR; TCRdb's copy has only in-frame clones and lacks some. The table records roughly 250,000 clones, 88% of them present only once. Sequencing input: peripheral blood. Source of these receptors: a woman aged 25 to 39 with acute or convalescent COVID-19.

The V gene is TRBV4-3, the J gene TRBJ2-3, with D tentatively TRBD2 (6 bases). There are 16 residues in the CDR3. Trimming removed 0 bases at V and 4 bases at J, with 14 bases between. The V gene's germline CDR1 is LGHNA and CDR2 YSLEER. This chain's CDR3 is CASSQEWEDRPDTQYF. CDR3 in DNA: TGCGCCAGCAGCCAAGAGTGGGAGGATCGCCCAGATACGCAGTATTTT.

The chain carries TRBV6-5 and TRBJ1-2; weak D call: TRBD1 (6 bases). V lost 6 bases and J lost 2, with 13 bases in between. The germline CDR1 and CDR2 sequences are MNHEY and SVGAGI. CDR3 length equals 14 residues. The CDR3 nucleotides read TGTGCCAGCAGGACCCCCGGGACAAACTATGGCTACACCTTC. Its translation is CASRTPGTNYGYTF.

The CDR3 coding sequence is TGTGCTAGTGGTTTGTTTATGAATCAGCCCCAGCATTTT. This sequence encodes CASGLFMNQPQHF. This chain uses TRBV12-5 with TRBJ1-5; D remains unclear. Germline lookup yields CDR1 LGHNT and CDR2 FRNRAP. Trimming took 2 bases from V and 4 from J, leaving 6 bases between them. The length of the CDR3 is 13 residues. Full variable domain (missing parts from reference TRBV12-5 and TRBJ1-5): DARVTQTPRHKVTEMGQEVTMRCQPILGHNTVFWYRQTMMQGLELLAYFRNRAPLDDSGMPKDRFSAEMPDATLATLKIQPSEPRDSAVYFCASGLFMNQPQHFGDGTRLSIL.

The count of this clone is one. The chain uses TRBV2 and TRBJ2-2, with 8 bases that match TRBD2. This CDR3 is 18 amino acids long. CDR1 and CDR2 from the germline V gene are SNHLY and FYNNEI. After removal of 2 bases from V and 4 bases from J, the junction contained 12 bases not matched to a gene. CDR3 sequence reads: CASSEYIGFAGGTGELFF. For the CDR3, the DNA is TGTGCCAGCAGTGAATATATCGGGTTCGCGGGGGGCACCGGGGAGCTGTTTTTT.

The rearrangement uses TRBV7-2 and TRBJ2-3, with a possible D match to TRBD1 (5 bases). Trimming pared 3 bases from V and 0 bases from J, leaving 10 bases between. CDR1 SGHTA and CDR2 FQGNSA come from the germline V gene. CDR3 length: 15 residues. Here the CDR3 reads CASSFDSLSTDTQYF. The CDR3 DNA sequence: TGTGCCAGCAGCTTTGACAGCCTTAGCACAGATACGCAGTATTTT. Combining the CDR3 with reference TRBV7-2 and TRBJ2-3 gives the whole variable domain GAGVSQSPSNKVTEKGKDVELRCDPISGHTALYWYRQSLGQGLEFLIYFQGNSAPDKSGLPSDRFSAERTGGSVSTLTIQRTQQEDSAVYLCASSFDSLSTDTQYFGPGTRLTVL.

The chain recombines TRBV24-1 with TRBJ2-2; D might be TRBD1 (5 bases). This CDR3 contains 11 residues. Germline lookup yields CDR1 KGHDR and CDR2 SFDVKD. V was pared by 10 bases and J by 9 bases, with 11 bases between. CDR3 DNA: TGTGCCACGGCTATGGGGCGGGAGCTGTTTTTT. Amino acid sequence: CATAMGRELFF.

The V call is TRBV6-1, the J call TRBJ2-3, with TRBD2 identical over 11 bases. Germline V CDR1 and CDR2: MNHNS, SASEGT. After removal of 4 bases from V and 4 bases from J, the junction contained 7 bases not matched to a gene. The CDR3 contains 16 residues. The CDR3 protein is CASSATSGSYADTQYF. CDR3 sequence (DNA): TGTGCCAGCAGTGCAACTAGCGGGAGTTACGCAGATACGCAGTATTTT.

The J gene is TRBJ2-2, the V gene TRBV27; a possible D gene is TRBD1 (6 bases). CDR1 MNHEY and CDR2 SMNVEV come from the germline V gene (reference sequence). The CDR3 covers 15 residues. Trimming shortened V by 2 bases and J by 6 bases, and 13 bases separated the two germline ends. CDR3 in amino acids: CASSLGQGIPGELFF. CDR3 coding DNA: TGTGCCAGCAGTTTAGGGCAGGGGATACCCGGGGAGCTGTTTTTT.

With regard to this clone: This same CDR3 is encoded by further DNA sequences in the sample. V gene TRBV27 combines with J gene TRBJ2-7, with 14 positions matching TRBD2. This CDR3 is 15 amino acids long. Trimming at V came to 3 bases and at J to 4 bases, leaving 2 bases not matched to a gene. In germline, CDR1 is MNHEY, CDR2 SMNVEV (reference sequence). This CDR3 is CASSLGTSGSYEQYF. The DNA for the CDR3 is TGTGCCAGCAGTTTGGGGACTAGCGGGAGTTACGAGCAGTACTTC.

This clone was seen only once. The J gene is TRBJ2-1, the V gene TRBV10-3; the D is unclear. Looked up from germline, CDR1 is ENHRY and CDR2 is SYGVKD. V lost 4 bases to trimming and J lost 6 bases, with 7 bases between them. The CDR3 loop spans 12 amino acids. The CDR3 sequence is CAISVFGNEQFF. The CDR3 region has the DNA TGTGCCATCAGTGTATTCGGCAATGAGCAGTTCTTC.

CDR3 region: CSASLWTPTPEQFF. For the CDR3, the DNA is TGCAGTGCTAGTCTCTGGACTCCTACCCCTGAGCAGTTCTTC. The chain carries TRBV20-1 and TRBJ2-1; a possible D gene is TRBD2 (5 bases). Trimming took off 3 bases at V and 9 bases at J, with 18 bases between the two ends. Per germline, CDR1 DFQATT and CDR2 SNEGSKA (reference sequence). The CDR3 consists of 14 residues.

The rearrangement joins TRBV5-1 to TRBJ2-5; D might be TRBD2 (6 bases). The CDR3 contains 15 residues. Germline values: CDR1 SGHRS, CDR2 YFSETQ. V lost 4 bases, J lost 0 bases, and 13 bases lay in between. The CDR3 nucleotides read TGCGCCAGCAGCCCGGGACCGGGGGACCAAGAGACCCAGTACTTC. Translation gives CASSPGPGDQETQYF.

The chain employs TRBV7-6 and TRBJ2-7, with TRBD2 matching 8 bases. Germline V lookup: CDR1 SGHVS, CDR2 FNYEAQ. This CDR3 contains 16 residues. The ends lost 2 bases at V and 0 bases at J; junction bases unmatched: 6. The DNA of the CDR3 is TGTGCCAGCAGCTTATCCTCTAGCGGGTTCTCCTACGAGCAGTACTTC. As protein: CASSLSSSGFSYEQYF.

This rearrangement joins TRBV5-1 to TRBJ1-6; D unclear. Germline V gives CDR1 SGHRS, CDR2 YFSETQ. Between the trimmed V and J ends, which lost 2 bases and 10 bases, there was a span of 16 bases. The CDR3 is made up of 15 amino acids. The DNA of the CDR3 is TGCGCCAGCAGCTTAGGACTCCTTGATCCGTCACCCCTCCACTTT. This codes for CASSLGLLDPSPLHF.

The chain links TRBV6-4 to TRBJ2-6, with D possibly matching TRBD2 (5 bases). There are 16 residues in the CDR3. Germline V gene sequence: CDR1 MRHNA, CDR2 SNTAGT. V lost 0 bases, J lost 1 base, and 7 bases lay in between. The CDR3 nucleotides are TGTGCCAGCAGTGACTCCAGAGGGTCTGGGGCCAACGTCCTGACTTTC. Its protein is CASSDSRGSGANVLTF.

The rearrangement joins TRBV9 to TRBJ2-5; a weak D match, TRBD2 (6 bases). V was trimmed by 3 bases and J by 1 base, leaving 28 bases between them. Germline V gene lookup returns CDR1 SGDLS and CDR2 YYNGEE. The CDR3 is 20 amino acids. The CDR3 nucleotides read TGTGCCAGCAGCGCTAGAGAAGATTGGGACTTCCGACCGATCCAAGAGACCCAGTACTTC. Encoded protein: CASSAREDWDFRPIQETQYF.

This chain joins TRBV9 and TRBJ2-1; the match to TRBD1 covers 7 bases. Trimming cost V 4 bases and J 2 bases; bases outside gene matches: 12. There are 17 residues in the CDR3. Germline CDR1 reads SGDLS; CDR2 reads YYNGEE. CDR3 nucleotides: TGTGCCAGCAGCTCCCCCGTAGGTCAGGGGGCCTACAATGAGCAGTTCTTC. Its translation: CASSSPVGQGAYNEQFF.

This sequence joins TRBV5-4 and TRBJ2-3; D remains unclear. Germline-derived CDR1 and CDR2 are SGHNT and YYREEE (reference sequence). The CDR3 contains 14 residues. Trimming left V 3 bases short and J 4 bases short, with 12 bases between. CDR3 coding DNA: TGTGCCAGCAGCTCGGCGCAGGTTTCAGATACGCAGTATTTT. Amino acids: CASSSAQVSDTQYF.

The rearrangement links TRBV5-6 to TRBJ2-3; 7 bases line up with TRBD1. The J segment lost 6 bases and the V segment lost 4 bases, leaving 20 bases of the junction unmatched. The CDR3 has 18 amino acids. Germline CDR1 reads SGHDT; CDR2 reads YYEEEE. In DNA, the CDR3 is TGTGCCAGCAGCACCCCACTTTTCATCACAGGGGACCATGATACGCAGTATTTT. Amino acid sequence: CASSTPLFITGDHDTQYF.

V is TRBV5-1 and J is TRBJ2-7; D is perhaps TRBD1 (5 bases). CDR3 length: 13 amino acids. V gave up 4 bases and J gave up 7 bases, with 15 bases separating them. Germline V lookup: CDR1 SGHRS, CDR2 YFSETQ. The CDR3 DNA sequence: TGCGCCAGCAGCCCACAGGTAAGGGCGGAGCAGTACTTC. This sequence encodes CASSPQVRAEQYF.

The J gene is TRBJ2-1, the V gene TRBV5-5; 8 nucleotides line up with TRBD2. CDR1 is SGHKS and CDR2 is YYEKEE in the germline V gene (reference sequence). This CDR3 region has 17 residues. Trimming at V came to 4 bases and at J to 7 bases, leaving 16 bases not matched to a gene. The CDR3 spells CASSPLAREGLRNEQFF. CDR3 sequence (DNA): TGTGCCAGCAGCCCGCTAGCTCGGGAGGGCCTAAGGAATGAGCAGTTCTTC.

The J gene is TRBJ2-3, the V gene TRBV7-2; 8 bases align to TRBD2. J lost 0 bases, V lost 3 bases, and 8 bases had no gene match. Germline CDR1 SGHTA, CDR2 FQGNSA. The CDR3 is 17 residues long. The chain's CDR3 is CASSFSSGLTSTDTQYF. The CDR3 DNA sequence: TGTGCCAGCAGCTTCTCTAGCGGGCTAACTAGCACAGATACGCAGTATTTT.

The chain couples TRBV4-1 to TRBJ2-5, with 7 bases fitting TRBD1. Germline V gene data show CDR1 as MGHRA and CDR2 as YSYEKL. The length of the CDR3 is 18 residues. V trimming: 2 bases; J trimming: 5 bases; junction bases outside the gene matches: 17. CDR3 protein: CASSQKRARDSVRETQYF. The CDR3 DNA reads as TGCGCCAGCAGCCAAAAAAGGGCCCGGGACAGCGTGAGGGAGACCCAGTACTTC.

The genes are TRBV5-6 and TRBJ1-2, with D hard to call. V lost 4 bases, J lost 2 bases, and 15 bases lay in between. Germline CDR1 is SGHDT and CDR2 is YYEEEE. The CDR3 spans 15 residues. The CDR3 nucleotides are TGTGCCAGCAGCGCCGAGGTCAGTCGGAACTATGGCTACACCTTC. Residues: CASSAEVSRNYGYTF.

The chain carries TRBV11-3 and TRBJ1-1; possible D gene TRBD1, 5 bases. This CDR3 region has 14 residues. The germline gives CDR1 SGHNT, CDR2 YENEEA. V was clipped by 1 base and J by 3 bases, with 9 bases between them. The CDR3 region is CASSLARGHTEAFF. The CDR3 DNA sequence: TGTGCCAGCAGCTTAGCGCGGGGACACACTGAAGCTTTCTTT.

The chain uses TRBV28 and TRBJ1-2; 7 positions agree with TRBD1. The CDR3 extends over 13 amino acids. The germline CDR1 and CDR2 sequences are MDHEN and SYDVKM. The ends lost 4 bases at V and 2 bases at J; junction bases unmatched: 1. The CDR3 spells CASSSTGNYGYTF. The CDR3 bases are TGTGCCAGCAGTTCGACAGGGAACTATGGCTACACCTTC.

The V and J genes are TRBV5-4 and TRBJ1-4, with 11 bases fitting TRBD1. Per germline, CDR1 SGHNT and CDR2 YYREEE (reference sequence). After removal of 5 bases from V and 7 bases from J, the junction contained 4 bases not matched to a gene. This CDR3 has 14 residues. The DNA for the CDR3 is TGTGCCAGCAGTCTTGGACAGGGGGCTGAAAAACTGTTTTTT. Residues: CASSLGQGAEKLFF.

This clone is a singleton in its sample. This sequence joins TRBV19 and TRBJ1-3; 8 bases are shared with TRBD1. This CDR3 has 16 residues. With 3 bases clipped from V and 3 bases from J, the junction kept 7 bases outside the gene matches. From germline, CDR1 is LNHDA and CDR2 SQIVND (reference sequence). The CDR3 sequence: CASSILTGALGNTIYF. The CDR3 coding sequence is TGTGCCAGTAGTATCCTGACAGGGGCCCTTGGAAACACCATATATTTT. The entire variable domain, with the rest obtained from reference TRBV19 and TRBJ1-3, is as follows: DGGITQSPKYLFRKEGQNVTLSCEQNLNHDAMYWYRQDPGQGLRLIYYSQIVNDFQKGDIAEGYSVSREKKESFPLTVTSAQKNPTAFYLCASSILTGALGNTIYFGEGSWLTVV.

The V call is TRBV7-3, the J call TRBJ1-3; D ambiguous. Germline V lookup: CDR1 SGHTA, CDR2 FQGTGA. Trimming took off 0 bases at V and 4 bases at J, with 10 bases between the two ends. The CDR3 is 15 amino acids. The DNA for the CDR3 is TGTGCCAGCAGCTTAACGCCAGGCTTCGGAAACACCATATATTTT. Translation: CASSLTPGFGNTIYF.

The count of this clone is one. The chain employs TRBV9 and TRBJ2-5; 9 bases fit TRBD2. The J segment lost 5 bases and the V segment lost 1 base, leaving 0 bases of the junction unmatched. CDR1 SGDLS and CDR2 YYNGEE come from the germline V gene. This CDR3 comprises 13 residues. In DNA form, the CDR3 reads TGTGCCAGCAGCGTAAGCGGGAGGGAGACCCAGTACTTC. Amino acids: CASSVSGRETQYF.

This chain joins TRBV7-8 and TRBJ2-1, with a weak D call TRBD2 (5 bases). The CDR3 runs to 18 residues. Per the germline V gene, CDR1 is SGHVS and CDR2 is FQNEAQ. Trimming removed 2 bases at V and 0 bases at J, with 17 bases between. The CDR3 protein is CASSLRAGLGSSYNEQFF. In DNA, the CDR3 is TGTGCCAGCAGCTTAAGGGCTGGACTGGGGAGCTCCTACAATGAGCAGTTCTTC.